This is a list of T cell receptor beta chains from one sample in a study of blood T cell repertoires in COVID-19. Measured with immunoSEQ multiplex PCR; TCRdb has only the in-frame clones, and not every one. The table lists over 350,000 clones, roughly nine tenths of them singletons. Input material: PBMCs or T cells enriched from blood (not recorded which). These receptors came from a woman aged 35 to 49 who had been exposed to COVID-19. Each CDR3 is given with its conserved first and last residue. The D gene is left open where the match is weak. Not every row has a clone size; where given, it reads once, few, many or a size class.

J | V | size | D | CDR3
TRBJ1-1 | TRBV29-1 | NA | NA | CSVGAPGRLNTEAFF
TRBJ2-7 | TRBV25-1 | NA | NA | CASSFRGTYEQYF
TRBJ1-1 | TRBV30 | NA | NA | CAWNRNTEAFF
TRBJ1-2 | TRBV5-4 | NA | NA | CASSLTDRVNYGYTF
TRBJ1-1 | TRBV3-1/TRBV3-2 | once | NA | CASSQGRGTEAFF
TRBJ1-6 | TRBV30 | NA | NA | CAWNKAGSYNSPLHF
TRBJ1-1 | TRBV9 | NA | NA | CASSVDQGSGGAFF
TRBJ2-7 | TRBV12-5 | NA | TRBD2 | CATDGTSGVGQYF
TRBJ2-5 | TRBV3-1/TRBV3-2 | NA | TRBD2 | CASSRVAGGPYETQYF
TRBJ1-4 | TRBV10-2 | NA | NA | CATRAGNEKLFF
TRBJ1-4 | TRBV7-6 | NA | TRBD1 | CASSLVGTGPEKLFF
TRBJ1-5 | TRBV19 | NA | TRBD1 | CASSLGTGEGAQHF
TRBJ2-5 | TRBV10-3 | once | NA | CAISEERDQETQYF
TRBJ2-3 | TRBV5-1 | NA | TRBD1 | CASSLAGTGGDTQYF
TRBJ1-2 | TRBV5-6 | NA | TRBD1 | CASSLGTGGNYGYTF
TRBJ2-7 | TRBV19 | once | TRBD1 | CASRFGQGPSYEQYF
TRBJ2-7 | TRBV27 | NA | NA | CASSFGAEQYF
TRBJ1-5 | TRBV5-5 | NA | NA | CASSWLPGDNQPQHF
TRBJ2-7 | TRBV20-1 | few | NA | CSASYSYEQYF
TRBJ1-5 | TRBV5-8 | NA | NA | CASSSGDQPQHF
TRBJ2-7 | TRBV11-2 | NA | TRBD2 | CASSSRTSGGGNEQYF
TRBJ1-3 | TRBV29-1 | NA | NA | CSVGGTESGNTIYF
TRBJ1-2 | TRBV11-2 | NA | NA | CASSLTDTYGYTF
TRBJ1-6 | TRBV7-9 | NA | NA | CASSAPVRGSNNSPLHF
TRBJ1-6 | TRBV4-2 | NA | TRBD1 | CASSQFFYRGQTRSRLLALHF
TRBJ1-1 | TRBV30 | NA | NA | CAWAGRTEAFF
TRBJ2-1 | TRBV5-4 | NA | NA | CASSPRVGYEQFF
TRBJ2-7 | TRBV20-1 | NA | TRBD1 | CSASPPRQGSYEQYF
TRBJ1-6 | TRBV11-2 | NA | TRBD1 | CASSPRRQGANSPLHF
TRBJ1-6 | TRBV9 | NA | TRBD1 | CASSEQGKGSPLHF
TRBJ2-5 | TRBV4-2 | NA | NA | CASSQELGAGETQYF
TRBJ1-6 | TRBV2 | NA | NA | CASSEGIGGRNSPLHF
TRBJ1-6 | TRBV2 | NA | NA | CASRTDLGSPLHF
TRBJ2-7 | TRBV15 | NA | TRBD1 | CATSGTGGAVYEQYF
TRBJ1-1 | TRBV18 | NA | NA | CASSPRGVYTEAFF
TRBJ2-2 | TRBV5-1 | NA | TRBD1 | CASSLVTGESGELFF
TRBJ2-2 | TRBV12-3/TRBV12-4 | once | NA | CASSSSGTGELFF
TRBJ1-2 | TRBV3-1/TRBV3-2 | NA | TRBD1 | CASSPRQGPYQNYGYTF
TRBJ2-2 | TRBV14 | NA | NA | CASSQAGFTGELFF
TRBJ1-2 | TRBV29-1 | NA | NA | CSVPDSYGYTF
TRBJ2-5 | TRBV9 | NA | NA | CASSARGDLLSGETQYF
TRBJ2-3 | TRBV6-2/TRBV6-3 | NA | TRBD2 | CASSSGGPADTQYF
TRBJ2-3 | TRBV5-5 | once | TRBD2 | CASSPRTYGGTSTDTQYF
TRBJ2-7 | TRBV7-9 | NA | NA | CASSLGVPYEQYF
TRBJ2-1 | TRBV5-1 | NA | NA | CATSGNVGVNEQFF
TRBJ1-1 | TRBV19 | NA | NA | CASSIGFGGMNTEAFF
TRBJ2-5 | TRBV4-1 | NA | NA | CASSQSLGVQTDQYF
TRBJ2-7 | TRBV7-3 | NA | TRBD2 | CASSPGRGETYEQYF
TRBJ2-5 | TRBV5-1 | NA | TRBD1 | CASSPGGLQETQYF
TRBJ1-4 | TRBV7-3 | once | TRBD1 | CASRPGTGATNEKLFF
TRBJ1-4 | TRBV14 | NA | NA | CASSQRTGLTNEKLFF
TRBJ2-1 | TRBV19 | NA | TRBD2 | CASTVGGSSYNEQFF
TRBJ1-5 | TRBV4-1 | NA | NA | CASSQLTGGSNQPQHF
TRBJ1-6 | TRBV30 | few | NA | CAWKGEGHPNSPLHF
TRBJ2-7 | TRBV4-3 | NA | TRBD1 | CASSPSGTGSYEQYF